This T cell receptor beta chain is drawn from a study of blood T cell repertoires in COVID-19. About the research overall: Italy, Spain and the United States were the sources of the convalescent and acute COVID-19 samples. In each case, the material was cDNA or gDNA derived from T cells, B-cell-depleted T cells, or PBMCs.

CDR1 and CDR2 (germline): MNHEY, SMNVEV (reference sequence). The CDR3 runs 13 residues. V was trimmed by 3 bases and J by 3 bases, leaving 9 bases between them. Per the authors' pipeline: From reference gene primer amplification, estimates of nucleated cell counts were derived. Produced via immunoSEQ multiplex PCR; TCRdb's table is partial and in-frame only. Clone size and the V and J calls come from that table; the DNA yielded D and trimming. The table has approximately 170,000 clones, more than 70% seen once. This chain joins TRBV27 and TRBJ2-7; weak D call: TRBD1 (6 bases). The sequencing sample was made of peripheral blood. This TCR came from an elderly woman with active or convalescent COVID-19. Written as DNA, the CDR3 is TGTGCCAGCAGTTTGTTACAGGGCTACGAGCAGTACTTC. Translating it yields CASSLLQGYEQYF.